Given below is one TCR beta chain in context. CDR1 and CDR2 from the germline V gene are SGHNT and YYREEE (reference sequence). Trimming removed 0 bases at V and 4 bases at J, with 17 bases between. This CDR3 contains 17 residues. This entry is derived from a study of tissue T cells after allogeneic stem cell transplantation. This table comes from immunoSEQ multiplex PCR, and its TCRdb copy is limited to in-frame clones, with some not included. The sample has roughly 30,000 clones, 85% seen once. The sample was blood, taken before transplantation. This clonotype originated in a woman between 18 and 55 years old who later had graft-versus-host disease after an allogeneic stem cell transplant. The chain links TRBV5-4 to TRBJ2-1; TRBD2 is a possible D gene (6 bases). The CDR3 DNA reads TGTGCCAGCAGCTTGGCCTATAGGGGACTCACTTACAATGAGCAGTTCTTC. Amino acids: CASSLAYRGLTYNEQFF.